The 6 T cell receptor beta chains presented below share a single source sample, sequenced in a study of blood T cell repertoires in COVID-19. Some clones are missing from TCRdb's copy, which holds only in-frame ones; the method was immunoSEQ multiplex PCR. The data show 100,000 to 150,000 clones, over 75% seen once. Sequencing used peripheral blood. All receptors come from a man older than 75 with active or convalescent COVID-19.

The CDR3 reads CASSQGPGQGKGTQYF. CDR3 bases: TGTGCCAGCAGCCAAGGACCGGGACAGGGGAAAGGTACGCAGTATTTT. The chain recombines TRBV3-1 (or the pseudogene TRBV3-2) with TRBJ2-3; 10 nucleotides align to TRBD1. Trimming at V came to 1 base and at J to 8 bases, leaving 9 bases not matched to a gene. The CDR3 has 16 amino acids. Germline assignment: CDR1 LGHDT and CDR2 YNNKEL (reference sequence).

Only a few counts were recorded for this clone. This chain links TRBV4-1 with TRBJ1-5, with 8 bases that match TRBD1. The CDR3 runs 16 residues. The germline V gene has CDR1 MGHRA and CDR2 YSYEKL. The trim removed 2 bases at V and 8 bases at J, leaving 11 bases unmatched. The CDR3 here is CASSQHGAGGTEPQHF. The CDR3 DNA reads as TGCGCCAGCAGCCAACACGGGGCAGGGGGCACTGAGCCCCAGCATTTT.

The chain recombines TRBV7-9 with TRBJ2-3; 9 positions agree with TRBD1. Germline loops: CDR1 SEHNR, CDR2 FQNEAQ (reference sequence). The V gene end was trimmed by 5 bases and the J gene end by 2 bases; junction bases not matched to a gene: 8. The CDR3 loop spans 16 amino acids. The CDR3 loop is CASSPRDRDLTDTQYF. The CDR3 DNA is TGTGCCAGCAGCCCGCGGGACAGGGACCTCACAGATACGCAGTATTTT.

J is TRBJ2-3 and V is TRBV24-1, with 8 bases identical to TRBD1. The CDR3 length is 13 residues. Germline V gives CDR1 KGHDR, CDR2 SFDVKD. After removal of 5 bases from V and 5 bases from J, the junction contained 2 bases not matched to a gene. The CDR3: CATSATGGDTQYF. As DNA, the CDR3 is TGTGCCACCAGTGCAACAGGGGGAGATACGCAGTATTTT.

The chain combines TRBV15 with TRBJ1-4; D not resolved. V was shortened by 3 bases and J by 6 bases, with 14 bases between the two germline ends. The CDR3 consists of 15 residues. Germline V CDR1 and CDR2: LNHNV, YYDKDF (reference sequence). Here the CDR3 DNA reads TGTGCCACCAGCAGGAACGAGGGAGACGATGAAAAACTGTTTTTT. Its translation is CATSRNEGDDEKLFF.

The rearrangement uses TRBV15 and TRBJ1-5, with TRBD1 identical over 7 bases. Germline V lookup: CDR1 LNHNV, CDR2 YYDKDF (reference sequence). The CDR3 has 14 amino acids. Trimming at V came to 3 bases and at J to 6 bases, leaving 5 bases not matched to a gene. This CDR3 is CATSRTGTGQPQHF. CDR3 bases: TGTGCCACCAGCAGGACAGGGACGGGTCAGCCCCAGCATTTT.